This T cell receptor (beta chain) was obtained from a study of cytomegalovirus exposure and HLA in healthy donors. Broader study findings: Relative to the 666-donor mean, N-insertions were reportedly fewer in an Asian-associated ancestry cluster in a later analysis. Investigators reported 150 to 200 TCR beta chains as tied to cytomegalovirus.

Notes on this clone: Its antigen is unidentified.

A multiplex PCR was run with 60 Vbeta primers and 13 Jbeta primers. This table comes from immunoSEQ multiplex PCR, and its TCRdb copy is limited to in-frame clones, with some not included. The repertoire holds 150,000 to 200,000 clones, with about 81% as singletons. The ends lost 5 bases at V and 4 bases at J; junction bases unmatched: 13. This CDR3 has 16 residues. Germline lookup yields CDR1 MDHEN and CDR2 SYDVKM. V usage is TRBV28 and J usage is TRBJ1-1; 7 bases map to TRBD1. The sequence was obtained from a girl aged 5-17 years in good health and CMV-seropositive. Sequencing was done on a sample of PBMCs. The CDR3 loop is CASSTTWTGRRTEAFF. The CDR3 bases are TGTGCCAGCAGTACCACATGGACAGGACGGCGCACTGAAGCTTTCTTT.